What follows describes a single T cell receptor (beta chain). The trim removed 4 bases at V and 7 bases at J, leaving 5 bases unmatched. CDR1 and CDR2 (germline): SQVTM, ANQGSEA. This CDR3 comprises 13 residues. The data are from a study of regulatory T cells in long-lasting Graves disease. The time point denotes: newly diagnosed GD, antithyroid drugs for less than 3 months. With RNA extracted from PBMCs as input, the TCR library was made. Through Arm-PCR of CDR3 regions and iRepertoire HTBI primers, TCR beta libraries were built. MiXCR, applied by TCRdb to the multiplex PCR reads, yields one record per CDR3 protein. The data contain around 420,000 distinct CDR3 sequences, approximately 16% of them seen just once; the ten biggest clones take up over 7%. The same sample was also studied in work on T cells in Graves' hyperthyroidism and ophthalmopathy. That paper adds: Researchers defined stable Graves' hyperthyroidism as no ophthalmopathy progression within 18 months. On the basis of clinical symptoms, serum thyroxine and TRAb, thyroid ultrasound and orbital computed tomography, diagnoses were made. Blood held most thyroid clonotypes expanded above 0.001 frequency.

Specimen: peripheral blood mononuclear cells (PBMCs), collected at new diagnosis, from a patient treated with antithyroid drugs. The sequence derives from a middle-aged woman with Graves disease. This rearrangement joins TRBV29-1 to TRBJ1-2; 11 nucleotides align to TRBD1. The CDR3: CSVGGQGARGYTF. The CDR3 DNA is TGCAGCGTTGGAGGACAGGGGGCTCGTGGCTACACCTTC.